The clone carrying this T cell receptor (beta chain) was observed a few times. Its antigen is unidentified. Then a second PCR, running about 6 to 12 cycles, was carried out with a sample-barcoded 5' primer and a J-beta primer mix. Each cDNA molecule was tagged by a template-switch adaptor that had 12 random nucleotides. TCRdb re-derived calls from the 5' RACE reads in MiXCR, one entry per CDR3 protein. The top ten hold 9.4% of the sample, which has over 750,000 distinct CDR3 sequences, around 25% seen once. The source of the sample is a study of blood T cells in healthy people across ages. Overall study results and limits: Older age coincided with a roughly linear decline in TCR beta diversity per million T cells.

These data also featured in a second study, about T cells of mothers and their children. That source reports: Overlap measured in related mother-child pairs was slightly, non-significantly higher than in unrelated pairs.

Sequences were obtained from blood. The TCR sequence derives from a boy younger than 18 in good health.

CDR3: CASSLIGLPQETQYF. For the CDR3, the DNA is TGTGCCAGCAGCTTAATAGGGCTCCCTCAAGAGACCCAGTACTTC. This rearrangement joins TRBV7-9 to TRBJ2-5, with D uncertain. CDR1 and CDR2 (germline): SEHNR, FQNEAQ (reference sequence). With 2 bases removed from V and 2 bases from J, the gap between germline ends came to 12 bases. The CDR3 extends over 15 amino acids.